The rows below give T cell receptor beta chains drawn from one sample of a study of glioma-infiltrating T cells. TCRdb ran MiXCR on the multiplex PCR reads and lists one entry per CDR3 protein. Here the sample spans around 190,000 distinct CDR3 sequences, about 40% being singletons. The sequenced sample consisted of glioma tissue, nonneoplastic brain tissue, or PBMCs (not recorded which). Receptors originate from a human donor with low-grade glioma or glioblastoma, undergoing nonglioma brain surgery, or in good health (not recorded which). Each CDR3 is given with its conserved first and last residue. The D gene is left open where the match is weak. The listing skips clone size in some rows; elsewhere it reads once, few, many or a size class.

>.|TRBJ2-7|.|TRBV20-1
TGCAGTGCTATTCACGGAGTCTACGAGCAGTACTTC
CSAIHGVYEQYF
>few|TRBJ2-7|.|TRBV20-1
TGCAGTGCTATCAGGGGCGGGTACGAGCAGTACTTC
CSAIRGGYEQYF
>.|TRBJ2-7|.|TRBV6-9
TGTGCCAGCAGTTCCGAAACCCTATACGAGAAGTACTTC
CASSSETLYEKYF
>many|TRBJ1-4|.|TRBV20-1
TGCAGTGCCACATCAGACGGAACGTTGGGGGAAAAACTGTTTTTT
CSATSDGTLGEKLFF
>.|TRBJ1-3|.|TRBV11-2
TGCGCCAGCAGCCAAGACCACACGGGGTCGGGAATAAACACCATATATTTT
CASSQDHTGSGINTIYF
>many|TRBJ1-1|.|TRBV7-9
TGTGCCAGCAGCTTCTTTCCTGAAGCTTTCTTT
CASSFFPEAFF
>many|TRBJ1-1|.|TRBV11-2
TGTGCCAGCAGCTTAGGGGCCATGAACACTGAAGCTTTCTTT
CASSLGAMNTEAFF
>.|TRBJ2-7|.|TRBV29-1
TGCAGCGTTGAAGGGGGCCGGGGGCCGGACGAGCAGTACTTC
CSVEGGRGPDEQYF
>many|TRBJ1-5|.|TRBV28
TGTGCCAGCAAAGGGGTCAGGAGCAATCAGCCCCAGCATTTT
CASKGVRSNQPQHF
>.|TRBJ2-6|.|TRBV12-3/TRBV12-4
TGTGCCAGCAGTTTAAAACAGATAAGCTCTGGGGCCAACGTCCTGACTTTC
CASSLKQISSGANVLTF
>many|TRBJ2-7|TRBD1|TRBV20-1
TGCAGTGCTACTACTTCCCGGGACAGGGCGGGAGAGCAGTACTTC
CSATTSRDRAGEQYF
>.|TRBJ1-1|.|TRBV12-3/TRBV12-4
TGTGCCAGCAGTTCAAGTTTAGGGAGCGATGAAGCTTTCTTT
CASSSSLGSDEAFF
>many|TRBJ1-2|TRBD1|TRBV6-1
TGTGCCAGCACCCGGGACAGGGGCGCCTATGGCTACACCTTC
CASTRDRGAYGYTF
>.|TRBJ2-7|.|TRBV3-1
TGTGCCAGCAGCCATGACGCGGGTACATACGAGAAGTACTTC
CASSHDAGTYEKYF
>many|TRBJ1-2|.|TRBV2
TGTGCCAGCAGTGCAGAGGGAGTCATATATGGCTACACCTTC
CASSAEGVIYGYTF
>many|TRBJ2-5|TRBD1|TRBV20-1
TGCAGTGCTACCATTACAGGACAGGTCGAGACCCAGTACTTC
CSATITGQVETQYF
>many|TRBJ2-7|.|TRBV20-1
TGCAGTGCTAGAGATAGGCAGGGAGTCGACGAGCAGTACTTC
CSARDRQGVDEQYF
>.|TRBJ2-3|.|TRBV28
TGTGCCAGCAGCCTTACAACTGGGGGTGGCACAGATACGCAGTATTTT
CASSLTTGGGTDTQYF
>.|TRBJ2-5|TRBD1|TRBV2
TGTGCCACCGGGACAGGGACCGTTGAGACCCAGTACTTC
CATGTGTVETQYF
>few|TRBJ1-4|.|TRBV9
TGTGCCAGCAGCGGGAGGAGGAATGAAAAACTGTTTTTT
CASSGRRNEKLFF
>.|TRBJ1-1|.|TRBV6-1
TGTGCCAGCAGTACTAAAGTGAACACTGAAGCTTTCTTT
CASSTKVNTEAFF
>many|TRBJ2-7|.|TRBV7-9
TGTGCCAGCAGCCCAACCGACAGAATCTACGAGCAGTACTTC
CASSPTDRIYEQYF
>few|TRBJ2-7|TRBD2|TRBV29-1
TGCAGCGTTGTAACTAGCGAGGCCTACGAGCAGTACTTC
CSVVTSEAYEQYF
>.|TRBJ2-1|TRBD2|TRBV7-2
TGTGCCAGCAGACCGGGACTAGAGGGATTGGATGAGCAGTTCTTC
CASRPGLEGLDEQFF
>.|TRBJ2-1|.|TRBV20-1
TGCAGTGATAGGTGCCGTAACAACTCATACAATGAGCAGTTCTTC
CSDRCRNNSYNEQFF
>.|TRBJ2-3|TRBD2|TRBV12-3/TRBV12-4
TGTGCCAGCAGTTTAGGGGGAGGGACTATCACAGATACGCAGTATTTT
CASSLGGGTITDTQYF
>many|TRBJ2-7|.|TRBV6-1
TGTGCCAGCAGTGGTGTGGTCTACGAGCAGTACTTC
CASSGVVYEQYF
>many|TRBJ1-6|.|TRBV27
TGTGCCAGCAGTCTGGGTTATTCACCCCTCCACTTT
CASSLGYSPLHF
>few|TRBJ2-7|TRBD2|TRBV20-1
TGCAGTGCTAGACCGTTACCACTAGCGGGAGACGAGCAGTACTTC
CSARPLPLAGDEQYF
>.|TRBJ1-5|.|TRBV20-1
TGCAGTGCCTTACAGGGTAATCATCCCCAGCATTTT
CSALQGNHPQHF
>many|TRBJ1-5|.|TRBV28
TGTGCCAGCAGTTACGGCAATCAGCCCCAGCATTTT
CASSYGNQPQHF
>many|TRBJ2-6|.|TRBV27
TGTGCCAGCAGTGGGCAGCGCTCTGGGGCCAACGTCCTGACTTTC
CASSGQRSGANVLTF
>.|TRBJ2-1|TRBD2|TRBV5-1
TGCGCCAGCAGAAAGACTAGCGGCAACAATGAGCAGTTCTTC
CASRKTSGNNEQFF
>many|TRBJ2-5|.|TRBV7-2
TGTGCCAGCAGCCTATCCGCCAAAAGCGAGACCCAGTACTTC
CASSLSAKSETQYF
>.|TRBJ2-3|TRBD1|TRBV20-1
TGCAGCTCCCGGACAGGGGGTACAGATACGCAGTATTTT
CSSRTGGTDTQYF
>.|TRBJ2-7|TRBD1|TRBV2
TGTGCCAGCACTCAAACGACAGGGGGCTACGGGCAGTACTTC
CASTQTTGGYGQYF
>once|TRBJ2-7|TRBD1|TRBV13
TGTGCCAGCAGCGAGAACCGGGACAGGGAAATCTACGAGCAGTACTTC
CASSENRDREIYEQYF